This T cell receptor beta chain comes out of a study of blood T cell repertoires in COVID-19. Libraries were prepared by immunoSEQ multiplex PCR; TCRdb keeps only in-frame clonotypes and omits some of them. This sample has over 250,000 clones; less than 90% occur once, and the top ten carry about an eighth. Trimming took 0 bases from V and 1 from J; bases not matched to a gene: 12. The CDR3 runs 20 residues. Germline V gene data show CDR1 as SGHNT and CDR2 as YENEEA. The origin of this receptor is a human donor in a cohort sampled during active COVID-19. Sequenced: peripheral blood. V gene TRBV11-3 combines with J gene TRBJ2-2; 9 nucleotides match TRBD2. The CDR3 bases are TGTGCCAGCAGCTTAGAGTCGACTAAGCTAGCGGGATTGAACACCGGGGAGCTGTTTTTT. Encoded protein: CASSLESTKLAGLNTGELFF. The full variable domain, in which reference TRBV11-3 and TRBJ2-2 provide the parts outside the CDR3, is EAGVVQSPRYKIIEKKQPVAFWCNPISGHNTLYWYLQNLGQGPELLIRYENEEAVDDSQLPKDRFSAERLKGVDSTLKIQPAELGDSAVYLCASSLESTKLAGLNTGELFFGEGSRLTVL.